This TCR beta chain was retrieved from a study of T cell changes during pregnancy in multiple sclerosis. Produced via immunoSEQ multiplex PCR; TCRdb's table is partial and in-frame only. The sample lists more than 90,000 clones; about 93% were seen once. The sequence derives from a female donor with multiple sclerosis, enrolled in a pregnancy study. Sample: peripheral blood, taken in the third trimester of pregnancy.

CDR3 loop: CASSLALTGEKLFF. As DNA, the CDR3 is TGTGCCAGCAGCTTAGCGTTGACAGGGGAAAAACTGTTTTTT. The chain recombines TRBV7-9 with TRBJ1-4, with 7 bases lining up with TRBD1. Germline V gene data show CDR1 as SEHNR and CDR2 as FQNEAQ (reference sequence). The CDR3 is made up of 14 amino acids. V trimming: 0 bases; J trimming: 8 bases; junction bases outside the gene matches: 3.